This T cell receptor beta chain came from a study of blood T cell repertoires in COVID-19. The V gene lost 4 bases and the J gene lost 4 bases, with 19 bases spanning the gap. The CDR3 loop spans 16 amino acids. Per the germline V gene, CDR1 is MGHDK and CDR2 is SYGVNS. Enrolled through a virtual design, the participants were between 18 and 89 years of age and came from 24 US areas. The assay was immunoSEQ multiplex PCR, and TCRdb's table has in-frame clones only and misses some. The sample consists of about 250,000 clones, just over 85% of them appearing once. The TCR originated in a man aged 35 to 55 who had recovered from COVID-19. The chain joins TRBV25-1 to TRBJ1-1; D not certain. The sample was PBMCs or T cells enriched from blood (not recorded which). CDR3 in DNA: TGTGCCAGCAGTGTAACTACGGCCAGTTTTAGCACTGAAGCTTTCTTT. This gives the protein CASSVTTASFSTEAFF.